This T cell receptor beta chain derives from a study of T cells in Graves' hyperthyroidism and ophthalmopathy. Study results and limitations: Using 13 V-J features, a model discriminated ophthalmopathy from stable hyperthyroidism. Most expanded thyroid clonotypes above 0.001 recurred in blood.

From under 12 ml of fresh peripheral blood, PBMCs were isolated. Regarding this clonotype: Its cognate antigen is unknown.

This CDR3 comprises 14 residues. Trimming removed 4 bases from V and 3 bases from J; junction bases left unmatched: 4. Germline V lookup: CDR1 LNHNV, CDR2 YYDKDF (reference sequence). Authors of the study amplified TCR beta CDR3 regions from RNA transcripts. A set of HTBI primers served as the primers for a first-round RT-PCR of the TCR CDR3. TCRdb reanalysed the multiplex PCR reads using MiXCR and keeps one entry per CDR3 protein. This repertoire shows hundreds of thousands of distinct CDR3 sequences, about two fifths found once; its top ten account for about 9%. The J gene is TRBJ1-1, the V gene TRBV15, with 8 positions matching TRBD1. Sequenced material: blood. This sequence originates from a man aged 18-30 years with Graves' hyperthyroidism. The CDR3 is CATSMTGEDTEAFF. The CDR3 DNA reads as TGTGCCACCAGCATGACAGGGGAAGACACTGAAGCTTTCTTT.